This T cell receptor (beta chain) was found in a study of shared clonotypes between healthy human individuals. The study's findings and limits: Naive subsets usually exceeded memory subsets in estimated richness.

The junction had 10 bases not matched to a gene; V was cut back by 8 bases and J by 9 bases. CDR1 and CDR2 (germline): SNHLY, FYNNEI. The CDR3 is 14 amino acids. Repertoires were generated with immunoSEQ multiplex PCR, while TCRdb's copy carries only in-frame clones and drops some. The table includes approximately 2.5 million clones, 93% detected once. Worth noting for this clone: The antigen is not known.

The sequence came from a man aged 18 to 29 in good health. Some clones in this sample may be carry-over from other donors' samples. J is TRBJ2-5 and V is TRBV2; 12 positions agree with TRBD2. The sample comprised naive CD4+ T cells from PBMCs. Stated subset: CD45RA+ positively selected. The CDR3 coding sequence is TGTGCCAGCGGCGCCGGACTAGCGGGGCGCGCCCAGTACTTC. Its translation is CASGAGLAGRAQYF. The entire variable domain, with the rest obtained from reference TRBV2 and TRBJ2-5, is as follows: EPEVTQTPSHQVTQMGQEVILRCVPISNHLYFYWYRQILGQKVEFLVSFYNNEISEKSEIFDDQFSVERPDGSNFTLKIRSTKLEDSAMYFCASGAGLAGRAQYFGPGTRLLVL.